This T cell receptor (beta chain) is drawn from a study of regulatory T cells in long-lasting Graves disease. Findings and caveats of the study: Favoring TRBV28, TRBJ1-2 and TRBJ2-5 was a feature seen in persistent disease. Rather than thyroid tissue, only peripheral blood underwent study.

This CDR3 is built from 18 residues. With 8 bases clipped from V and 0 bases from J, the junction kept 12 bases outside the gene matches. Germline CDR1 MNHNS, CDR2 SASEGT. This clonotype was observed at least ten times. Its specificity is unknown. Noted time point: newly diagnosed GD, antithyroid drugs for less than 3 months. The authors made the TCR library using RNA they extracted from PBMCs. Building the TCR beta libraries relied on iRepertoire HTBI primers, and CDR3 regions underwent Arm-PCR. TCRdb independently ran MiXCR on the multiplex PCR reads; one entry per CDR3 protein. This sample has hundreds of thousands of distinct CDR3 sequences, with around 15% found just once. This sample was also put to use in a study of T cells in Graves' hyperthyroidism and ophthalmopathy. This second study notes: HTBI primers drove first-round RT-PCR of the TCR CDR3.

This TCR derives from a young woman with Graves disease. V gene TRBV6-1 combines with J gene TRBJ1-6; the match to TRBD1 covers 8 bases. This specimen was peripheral blood mononuclear cells (PBMCs), taken at new diagnosis, from a patient treated with antithyroid drugs. The CDR3 DNA reads TGTGCCAGCGGGTACAGGGGGGGATTATCCTCCTATAATTCACCCCTCCACTTT. Translation gives CASGYRGGLSSYNSPLHF.